This T cell receptor beta chain was sequenced during a study of T cell responses to AZD1222 COVID-19 vaccine. CDR3 size: 15 residues. Germline-derived CDR1 and CDR2 are GTSNPN and SVGIG (reference sequence). Trimming stripped 8 bases from V and 3 bases from J, with 22 bases between. Sequencing used immunoSEQ multiplex PCR; TCRdb keeps in-frame clones, though not all of them. The sample comprises 140,000 or so clones, approximately 91% of which are singletons, and approximately 2% rests with the top ten. The sequence was collected from an adult who received the AZD1222 COVID-19 vaccine. The chain recombines TRBV30 with TRBJ1-1; D is perhaps TRBD1 (6 bases). Sequencing used peripheral blood, obtained 28 days after the second AZD1222 dose. Here the CDR3 reads CATSLDLRGDTEAFF. In nucleotides, the CDR3 is TGTGCCACATCTTTAGACTTGAGGGGGGACACTGAAGCTTTCTTT. Together with reference TRBV30 and TRBJ1-1, the CDR3 gives the full variable domain: SQTIHQWPATLVQPVGSPLSLECTVEGTSNPNLYWYRQAAGRGLQLLFYSVGIGQISSEVPQNLSASRPQDRQFILSSKKLLLSDSGFYLCATSLDLRGDTEAFFGQGTRLTVV.